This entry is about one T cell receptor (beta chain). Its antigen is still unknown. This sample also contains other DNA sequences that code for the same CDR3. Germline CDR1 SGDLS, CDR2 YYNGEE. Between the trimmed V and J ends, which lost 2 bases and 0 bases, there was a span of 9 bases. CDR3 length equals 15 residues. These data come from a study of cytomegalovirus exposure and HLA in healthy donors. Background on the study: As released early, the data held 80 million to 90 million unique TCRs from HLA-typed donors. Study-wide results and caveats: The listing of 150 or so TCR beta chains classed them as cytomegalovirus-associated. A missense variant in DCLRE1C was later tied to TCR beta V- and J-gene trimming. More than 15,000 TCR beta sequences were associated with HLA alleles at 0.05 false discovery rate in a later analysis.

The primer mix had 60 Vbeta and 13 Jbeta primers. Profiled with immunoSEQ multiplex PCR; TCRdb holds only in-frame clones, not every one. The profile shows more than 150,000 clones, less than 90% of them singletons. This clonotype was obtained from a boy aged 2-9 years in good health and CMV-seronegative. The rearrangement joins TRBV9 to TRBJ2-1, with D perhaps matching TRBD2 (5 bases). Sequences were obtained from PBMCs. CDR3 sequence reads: CASSVGVSSYNEQFF. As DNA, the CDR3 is TGTGCCAGCAGCGTCGGGGTGAGCTCCTACAATGAGCAGTTCTTC.